The clone carrying this T cell receptor beta chain was counted ten times or more. Its antigen remains unknown. This sample is drawn from a study of T cells in Graves' hyperthyroidism and ophthalmopathy. Study observations and caveats: Expanded thyroid clonotypes (above 0.001) were mostly also found in blood.

RNA transcripts provided the source from which TCR beta CDR3 regions were amplified. The HTBI primer set served for first-round RT-PCR of the TCR CDR3. Using its own MiXCR run on the multiplex PCR reads, TCRdb lists one record per CDR3 protein. The data show more than 300,000 distinct CDR3 sequences, roughly 15% seen once. Germline CDR1 and CDR2: SEHNR and FQNEAQ (reference sequence). Unmatched junction bases numbered 14, after V lost 7 bases and J lost 5 bases. The CDR3 length is 17 residues. The chain employs TRBV7-9 and TRBJ2-5; 12 nucleotides align to TRBD2. Source material: blood. This sequence was found in a woman aged 25 to 45 with Graves' hyperthyroidism that later progressed to Graves' ophthalmopathy. CDR3 DNA: TGTGCCAGCAACCTAGCGACTAGCGGGAGTTCATGGGAGACCCAGTACTTC. Translated: CASNLATSGSSWETQYF.